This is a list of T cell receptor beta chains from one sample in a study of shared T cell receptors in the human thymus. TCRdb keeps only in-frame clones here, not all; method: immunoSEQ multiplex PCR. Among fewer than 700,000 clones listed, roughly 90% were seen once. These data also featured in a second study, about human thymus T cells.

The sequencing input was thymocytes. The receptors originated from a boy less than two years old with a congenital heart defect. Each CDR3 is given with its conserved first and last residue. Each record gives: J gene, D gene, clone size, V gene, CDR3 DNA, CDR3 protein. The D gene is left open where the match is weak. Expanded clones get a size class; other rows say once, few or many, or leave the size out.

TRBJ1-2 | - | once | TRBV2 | TGTGCCCCTCAGTCGCGGGACCCTAACTATGGCTACACCTTC | CAPQSRDPNYGYTF
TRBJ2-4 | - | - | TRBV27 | TGTGCCAGCAGTTTATCCCAACAGGGAGCCAAAAACATTCAGTACTTC | CASSLSQQGAKNIQYF
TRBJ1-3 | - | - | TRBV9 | TGTGCCAGCAGCGACAGGAGCTCTGGAAACACCATATATTTT | CASSDRSSGNTIYF
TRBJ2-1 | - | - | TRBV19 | TGTGCCAGTCGGGACGGGGGCTACAATGAGCAGTTCTTC | CASRDGGYNEQFF
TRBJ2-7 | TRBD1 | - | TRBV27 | TGTGCCAGCAGTTTATCGATGGCAGGGGGCTCCTACGAGCAGTACTTC | CASSLSMAGGSYEQYF
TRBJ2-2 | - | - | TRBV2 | TGTGCCAGCATCCGGACAGCCGATAACACCGGGGAGCTGTTTTTT | CASIRTADNTGELFF
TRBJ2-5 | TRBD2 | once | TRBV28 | TGTGCCAGCAGTCCACCGTGGGGGGCACGACTAGCGGGAGGTCAAGAGACCCAGTACTTC | CASSPPWGARLAGGQETQYF
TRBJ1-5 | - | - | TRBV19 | TGTGCCAGTAGAGTCAGGAGCAATCAGCCCCAGCATTTT | CASRVRSNQPQHF
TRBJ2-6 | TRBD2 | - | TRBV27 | TGTGCCAGCACCGTGGTTGCGGGAGGGAGCCCGGCCAACGTCCTGACTTTC | CASTVVAGGSPANVLTF
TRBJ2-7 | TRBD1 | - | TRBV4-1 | TGCGCCAGCAGCCAAGAATACCGGGACAGGGACTACGAGCAGTACTTC | CASSQEYRDRDYEQYF
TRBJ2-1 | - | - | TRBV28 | TGTGCCAGCAGTTTATCCCCGACTGGCTACAATGAGCAGTTCTTC | CASSLSPTGYNEQFF
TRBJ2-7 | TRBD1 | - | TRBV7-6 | TGTGCCAGCAGCTTAGCGGAGGGGGACAGGGACCACGAGCAGTACTTC | CASSLAEGDRDHEQYF
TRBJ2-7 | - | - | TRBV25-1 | TGTGCCAGCAGTGCCAAGCCCGGGTTTGGGCAGTACTTC | CASSAKPGFGQYF
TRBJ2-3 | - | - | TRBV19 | TGTGCCAGTAGTATAGAGTCCGGGTCATACACAGATACGCAGTATTTT | CASSIESGSYTDTQYF
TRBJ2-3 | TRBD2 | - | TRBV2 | TGTGCCAGCAGACGGACTAGCGGGAGGGGCACAGATACGCAGTATTTT | CASRRTSGRGTDTQYF
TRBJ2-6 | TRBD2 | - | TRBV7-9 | TGTGCCAGCAGCCCCGGACTAGCGGGAGGGCGCGGGGCCAACGTCCTGACTTTC | CASSPGLAGGRGANVLTF
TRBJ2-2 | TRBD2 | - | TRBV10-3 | TGTGCCATCAAAGGACACGGCGGACTAGCGGGGGTTCATGGCACCGGGGAGCTGTTTTTT | CAIKGHGGLAGVHGTGELFF
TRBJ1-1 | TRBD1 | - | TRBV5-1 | TGCGCCAGCAGCTCGTACGGGACAGGGGAAGCTTTCTTT | CASSSYGTGEAFF
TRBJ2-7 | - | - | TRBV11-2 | TGTGCCAGCAGCTTTCCCCTTTCCCTACTCTACGAGCAGTACTTC | CASSFPLSLLYEQYF
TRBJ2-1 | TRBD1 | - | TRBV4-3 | TGCGCCAGCAGCCAAGATCATACAGGGGGCACGTTCTTC | CASSQDHTGGTFF
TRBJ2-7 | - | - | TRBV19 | TGTGCCAGTAGTATGGGCGAAGCCTACGAGCAGTACTTC | CASSMGEAYEQYF
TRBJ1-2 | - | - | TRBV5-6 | TGTGCCAGCAGCTTGGTTGGCAGGGCGATGTACACCTTC | CASSLVGRAMYTF
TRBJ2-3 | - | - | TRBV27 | TGTGCCAGCAGTACAAGGGGACTGGCCACAGATACGCAGTATTTT | CASSTRGLATDTQYF
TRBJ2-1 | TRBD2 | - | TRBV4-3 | TGCGCCAGCAGCCAAACTGACCCCTCTAGCGGGAGTATGTACAATGAGCAGTTCTTC | CASSQTDPSSGSMYNEQFF
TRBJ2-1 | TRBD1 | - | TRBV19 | TGTGCCAGTAGTATAGCTCGGACAGGGATCTCCTACAATGAGCAGTTCTTC | CASSIARTGISYNEQFF
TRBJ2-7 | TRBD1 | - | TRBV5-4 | TGTGCCAGCAGCTTGTTAAAAGGTACAGGGGGGACCTACGAGCAGTACTTC | CASSLLKGTGGTYEQYF
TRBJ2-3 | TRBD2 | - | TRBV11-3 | TGTGCCAGCAGCCCAAGGGGACTAGCGGGAGGGCCGGGTTCTTTT | CASSPRGLAGGPGSF
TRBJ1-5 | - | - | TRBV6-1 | TGTGCCAGCAGTGAAGGGGGCGCCTCAAAGCCCCAGCATTTT | CASSEGGASKPQHF
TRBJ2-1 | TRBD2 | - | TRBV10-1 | TGCGCCAGCAGTGAGTGGCTAGCGGGCCCTCGGAATGAGCAGTTCTTC | CASSEWLAGPRNEQFF
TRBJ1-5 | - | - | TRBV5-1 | TGCGCCAGCAGCCCATATCCCCAGCGACCTAGCAATCAGCCCCAGCATTTT | CASSPYPQRPSNQPQHF
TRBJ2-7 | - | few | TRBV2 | TGTGCCAGCACCCCCGGGCCGGGCGGGGCCTCCTACGAGCAGTACTTC | CASTPGPGGASYEQYF
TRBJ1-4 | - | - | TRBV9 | TGTGCCAGCAGCGTAGAGTGGCATATTAATGAAAAACTGTTTTTT | CASSVEWHINEKLFF
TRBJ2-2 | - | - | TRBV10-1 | TGCGCCAGCTCGGAGGGACCGAACACCGGGGAGCTGTTTTTT | CASSEGPNTGELFF
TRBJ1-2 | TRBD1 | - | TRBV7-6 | TGTGCCAGCAGCTTAGGGGACAGGCCCTATGGCTACACCTTC | CASSLGDRPYGYTF
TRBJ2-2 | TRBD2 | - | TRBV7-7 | TGTGCTAGCAGCCCCACTAGCGGGAGGAGACCCGGGGAGCTGTTTTTT | CASSPTSGRRPGELFF
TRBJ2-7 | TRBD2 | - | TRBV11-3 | TGTGCCAGCAGCCCCCGGACTAGAAGGGCCTACGAGCAGTACTTC | CASSPRTRRAYEQYF
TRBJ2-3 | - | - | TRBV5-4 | TGTGCCAGCAGCTCACAGGGTTCCCACACAGATACGCAGTATTTT | CASSSQGSHTDTQYF
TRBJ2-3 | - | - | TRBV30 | TGTGCCTGGATGAGACAGTGGTCAGATACGCAGTATTTT | CAWMRQWSDTQYF
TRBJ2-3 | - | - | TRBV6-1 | TGTGCCAGCCCGGACAGATACACAGATACGCAGTATTTT | CASPDRYTDTQYF
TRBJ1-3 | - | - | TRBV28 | TGTGCCAGCAGTCTGACTCTCAGAGCCAAATCTGGAAACACCATATATTTT | CASSLTLRAKSGNTIYF
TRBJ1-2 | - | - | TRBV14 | TGTGCCAGCAGTGGGGAGCCCTTATATGGCTACACCTTC | CASSGEPLYGYTF
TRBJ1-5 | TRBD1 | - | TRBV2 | TGTGCCAGCCGTTTACCGGGACAGGGTCGTAGCGGCAATCAGCCCCAGCATTTT | CASRLPGQGRSGNQPQHF
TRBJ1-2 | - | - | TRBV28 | TGTGCCAGCAGTTTCGAATGGGCAAGTAATGGAGGGATAAACCTAGTGAGGGATGGCTACACCTTC | CASSFEWASNGGINLVRDGYTF
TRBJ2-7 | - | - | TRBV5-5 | TGTGCCAGCAGCTCACTGGCCTACGAGCAGTACTTC | CASSSLAYEQYF
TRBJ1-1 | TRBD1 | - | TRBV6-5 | TGTGCCAGCAGCCGACAGGGGGAGAACACTGAAGCTTTCTTT | CASSRQGENTEAFF
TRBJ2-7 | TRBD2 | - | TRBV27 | TGTGCCTCCGGCGGGGGACCCTACGAGCAGTACTTC | CASGGGPYEQYF
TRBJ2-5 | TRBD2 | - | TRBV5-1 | TGCGCCAGCAGCCCGGTTCCTAGCGGGAGGAGAGATCAAGAGACCCAGTACTTC | CASSPVPSGRRDQETQYF
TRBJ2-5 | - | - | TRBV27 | TGTGCCAGCAGTTTTGGACACCCCGCGGAGACCCAGTACTTC | CASSFGHPAETQYF
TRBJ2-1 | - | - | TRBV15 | TGTGCCACCAGCAGAGTGGTAGCGGAGACCTACAATGAGCAGTTCTTC | CATSRVVAETYNEQFF
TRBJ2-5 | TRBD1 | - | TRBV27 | TGTGCCAGCAGACTACAGGGGGCATGGGAGACCCAGTACTTC | CASRLQGAWETQYF
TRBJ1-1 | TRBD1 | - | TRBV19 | TGTGCCAGTAGTAGGGAGACAGGGCGGAACACTGAAGCTTTCTTT | CASSRETGRNTEAFF
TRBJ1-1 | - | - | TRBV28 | TGTGCCAGCAGTTTAAGCAGGGCTCCTAGGAACACTGAAGCTTTCTTT | CASSLSRAPRNTEAFF
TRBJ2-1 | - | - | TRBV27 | TGTGCCAGCAGTTTATCAGGGTTCGGACAGAGCTCCTACAATGAGCAGTTCTTC | CASSLSGFGQSSYNEQFF
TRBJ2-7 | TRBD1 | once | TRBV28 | TGTGCCAGCAGGGACAGGGGGGAACGGGAGTACTTC | CASRDRGEREYF
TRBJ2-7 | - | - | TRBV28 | TGTGCCAGCAGTTTAATCGGCGGTTACTACGAGCAGTACTTC | CASSLIGGYYEQYF